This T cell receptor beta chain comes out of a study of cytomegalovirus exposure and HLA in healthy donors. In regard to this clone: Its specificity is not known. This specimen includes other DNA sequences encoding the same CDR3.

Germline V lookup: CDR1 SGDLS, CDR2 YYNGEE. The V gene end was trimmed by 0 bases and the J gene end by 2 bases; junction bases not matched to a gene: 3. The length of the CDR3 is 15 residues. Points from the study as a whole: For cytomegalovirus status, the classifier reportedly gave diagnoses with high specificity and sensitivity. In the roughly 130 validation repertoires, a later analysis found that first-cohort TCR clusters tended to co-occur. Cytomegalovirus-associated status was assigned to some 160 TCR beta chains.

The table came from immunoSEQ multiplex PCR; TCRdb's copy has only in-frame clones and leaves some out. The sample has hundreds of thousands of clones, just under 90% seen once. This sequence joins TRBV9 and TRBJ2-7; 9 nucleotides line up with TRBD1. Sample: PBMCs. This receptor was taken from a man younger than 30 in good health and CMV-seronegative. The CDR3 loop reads CASSVGGTGTYEQYF. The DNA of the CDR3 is TGTGCCAGCAGCGTAGGGGGGACAGGGACCTACGAGCAGTACTTC.